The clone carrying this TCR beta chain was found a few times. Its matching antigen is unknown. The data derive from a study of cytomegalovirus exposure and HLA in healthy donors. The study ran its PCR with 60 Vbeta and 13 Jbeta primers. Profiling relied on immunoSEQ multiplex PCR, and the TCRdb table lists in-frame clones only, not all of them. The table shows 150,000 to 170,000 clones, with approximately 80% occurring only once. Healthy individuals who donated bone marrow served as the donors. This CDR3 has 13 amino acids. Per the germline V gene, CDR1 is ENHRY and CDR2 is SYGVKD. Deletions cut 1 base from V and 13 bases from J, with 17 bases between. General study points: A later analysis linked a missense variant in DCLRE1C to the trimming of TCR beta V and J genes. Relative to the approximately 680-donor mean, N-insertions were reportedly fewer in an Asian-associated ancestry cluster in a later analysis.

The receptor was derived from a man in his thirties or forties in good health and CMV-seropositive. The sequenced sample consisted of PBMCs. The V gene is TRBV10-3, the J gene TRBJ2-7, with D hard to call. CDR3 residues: CAISELETAGSYF. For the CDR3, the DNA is TGTGCCATCAGTGAGTTGGAGACGGCCGGATCTTACTTC.